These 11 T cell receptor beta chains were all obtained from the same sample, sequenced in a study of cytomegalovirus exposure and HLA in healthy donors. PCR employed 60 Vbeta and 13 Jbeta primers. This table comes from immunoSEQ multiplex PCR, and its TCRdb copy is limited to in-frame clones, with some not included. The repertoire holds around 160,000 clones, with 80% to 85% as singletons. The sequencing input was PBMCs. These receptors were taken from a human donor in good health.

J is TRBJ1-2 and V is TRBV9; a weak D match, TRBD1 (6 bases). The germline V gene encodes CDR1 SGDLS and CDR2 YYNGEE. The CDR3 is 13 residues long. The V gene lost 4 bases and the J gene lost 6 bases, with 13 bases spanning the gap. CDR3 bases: TGTGCCAGCAGCCCAACAGGGTTCGATGGCTACACCTTC. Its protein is CASSPTGFDGYTF. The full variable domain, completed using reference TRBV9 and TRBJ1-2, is DSGVTQTPKHLITATGQRVTLRCSPRSGDLSVYWYQQSLDQGLQFLIQYYNGEERAKGNILERFSAQQFPDLHSELNLSSLELGDSALYFCASSPTGFDGYTFGSGTRLTVV.

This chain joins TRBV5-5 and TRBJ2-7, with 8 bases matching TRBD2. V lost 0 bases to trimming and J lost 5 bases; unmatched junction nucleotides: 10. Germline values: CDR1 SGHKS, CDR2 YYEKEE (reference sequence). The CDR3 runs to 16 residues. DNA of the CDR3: TGTGCCAGCAGCTTGGCCAATTCTCTAGCGGGTGACGAGCAGTACTTC. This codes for CASSLANSLAGDEQYF.

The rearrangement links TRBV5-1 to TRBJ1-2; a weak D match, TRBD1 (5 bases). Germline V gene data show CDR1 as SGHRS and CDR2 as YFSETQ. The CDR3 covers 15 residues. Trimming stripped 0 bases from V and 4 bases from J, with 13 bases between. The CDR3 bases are TGCGCCAGCAGCTTGGACCAGGGTGTCGGCTATGGCTACACCTTC. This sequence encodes CASSLDQGVGYGYTF.

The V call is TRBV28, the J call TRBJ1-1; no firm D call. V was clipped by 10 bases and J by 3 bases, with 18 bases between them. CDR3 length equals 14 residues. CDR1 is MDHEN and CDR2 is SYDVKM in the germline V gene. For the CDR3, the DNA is TGTGCCACCAACTCGCCCTTTGTACACACTGAAGCTTTCTTT. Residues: CATNSPFVHTEAFF.

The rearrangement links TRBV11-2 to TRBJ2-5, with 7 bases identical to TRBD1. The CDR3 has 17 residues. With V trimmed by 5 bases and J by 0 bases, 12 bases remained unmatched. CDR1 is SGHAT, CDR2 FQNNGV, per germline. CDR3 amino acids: CASSPKGTASYQETQYF. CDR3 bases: TGTGCCAGCAGCCCAAAGGGGACAGCTTCGTACCAAGAGACCCAGTACTTC.

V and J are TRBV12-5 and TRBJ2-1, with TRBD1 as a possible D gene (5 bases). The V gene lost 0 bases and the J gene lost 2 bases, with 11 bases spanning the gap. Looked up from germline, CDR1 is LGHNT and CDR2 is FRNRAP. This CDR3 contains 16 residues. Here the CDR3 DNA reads TGTGCTAGTGGTTTGGTAGTAGGGGCCCCCTACAATGAGCAGTTCTTC. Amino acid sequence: CASGLVVGAPYNEQFF.

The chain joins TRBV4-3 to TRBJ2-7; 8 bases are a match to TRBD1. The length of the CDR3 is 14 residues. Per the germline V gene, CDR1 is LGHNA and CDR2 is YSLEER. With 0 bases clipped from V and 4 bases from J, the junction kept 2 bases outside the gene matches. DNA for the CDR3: TGCGCCAGCAGCCAAGACAGGGGGCCATACGAGCAGTACTTC. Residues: CASSQDRGPYEQYF.

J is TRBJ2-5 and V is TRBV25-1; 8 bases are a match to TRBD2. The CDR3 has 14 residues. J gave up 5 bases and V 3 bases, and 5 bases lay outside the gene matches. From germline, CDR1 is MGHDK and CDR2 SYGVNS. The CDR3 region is CASSETGGLETQYF. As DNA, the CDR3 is TGTGCCAGCAGTGAGACGGGGGGGCTGGAGACCCAGTACTTC.

CDR3 loop: CASSVEGRANEKLFF. DNA of the CDR3: TGTGCCAGCAGCGTAGAAGGGAGGGCTAATGAAAAACTGTTTTTT. The V gene is TRBV9, the J gene TRBJ1-4; no clear D. CDR3 length equals 15 residues. Deletions cut 0 bases from V and 3 bases from J, with 9 bases between. Germline assignment: CDR1 SGDLS and CDR2 YYNGEE.

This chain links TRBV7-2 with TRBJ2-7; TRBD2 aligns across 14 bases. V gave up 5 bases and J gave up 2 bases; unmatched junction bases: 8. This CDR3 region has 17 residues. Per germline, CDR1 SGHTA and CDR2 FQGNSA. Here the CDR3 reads CASSLGGLAGAAYEQYF. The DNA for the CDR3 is TGTGCCAGCAGCCTAGGGGGACTAGCGGGGGCCGCCTACGAGCAGTACTTC.

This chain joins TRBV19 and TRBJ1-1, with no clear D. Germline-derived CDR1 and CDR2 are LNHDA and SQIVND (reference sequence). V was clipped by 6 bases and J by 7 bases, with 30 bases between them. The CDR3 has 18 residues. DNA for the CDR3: TGTGCCAGTAGCCATCAAGACATTTTTATCCCGAGTGATTGTGAAGCTTTCTTT. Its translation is CASSHQDIFIPSDCEAFF.